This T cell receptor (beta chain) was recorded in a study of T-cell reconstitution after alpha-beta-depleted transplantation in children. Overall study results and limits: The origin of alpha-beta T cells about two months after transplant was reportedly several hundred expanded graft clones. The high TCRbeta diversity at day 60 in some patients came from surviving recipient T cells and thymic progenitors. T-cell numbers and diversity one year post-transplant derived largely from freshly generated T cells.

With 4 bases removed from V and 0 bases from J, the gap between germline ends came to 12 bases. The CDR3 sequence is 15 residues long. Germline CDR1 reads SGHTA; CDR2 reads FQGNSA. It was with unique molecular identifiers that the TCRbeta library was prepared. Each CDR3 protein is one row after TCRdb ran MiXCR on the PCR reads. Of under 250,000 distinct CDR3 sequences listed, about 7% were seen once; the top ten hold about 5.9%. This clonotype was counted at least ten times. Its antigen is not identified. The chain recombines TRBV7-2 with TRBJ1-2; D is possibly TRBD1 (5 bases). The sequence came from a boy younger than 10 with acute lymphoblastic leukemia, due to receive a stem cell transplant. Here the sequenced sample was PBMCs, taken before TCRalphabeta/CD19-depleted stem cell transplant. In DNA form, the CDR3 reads TGTGCCAGCAGCTCACGGGGCGACACTAACTATGGCTACACCTTC. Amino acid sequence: CASSSRGDTNYGYTF.